The subject of this entry is one T cell receptor beta chain. There is no known antigen for this receptor. The record has no base qualities; no much larger clone is one base away. The data belong to a study of PD-1 blockade in classical Hodgkin lymphoma (dated by TCRdb to between 2020 and 2021). General notes on the study: Nivolumab dosing was 3 mg/kg intravenously every 2 weeks, continuing until either disease progression or unacceptable toxicity. To define a peripheral blood immune signature of response to PD-1 blockade in classical Hodgkin lymphoma, the study combined TCR beta sequencing with CyTOF. The investigation overall reported the following: Among trial patients, those achieving complete response had baseline diversity similar to that of newly diagnosed patients, while diversity was significantly lower in partial responders and progressors. Diversity was lower in patients who began nivolumab less than 1 year after ASCT, so these patients were left out of later analyses to avoid confounding by immune reconstitution. Baseline TCR diversity was reported to be lower in newly diagnosed patients than in healthy donors, and even lower in relapsed/refractory patients. By C4D1, a significant rise was seen in CD4+ TCR diversity but not in CD8+ TCR diversity (p=0.0027 vs p=0.16), and the rise was most apparent among complete responders (p=0.02). The study was restricted to a single clinical trial cohort, and the causes of repertoire differences, possibly disease activity or prior therapy, were left undefined.

Taken with the paper, the label for time point translates to: cycle 2 day 1 (C2D1) of nivolumab. Every trial patient had relapsed after autologous stem cell transplantation, and cohorts A, B and C differed in prior brentuximab vedotin exposure. The trial cohort was composed of 55 to 65 patients with relapsed/refractory classical Hodgkin lymphoma, for whom complete response, partial response or progressive disease was recorded as best overall response. Trial patients were treated with single-agent nivolumab in the multi-cohort phase II CheckMate 205 trial. An independent review committee assessed best overall response by applying the 2007 International Working Group response criteria. Trial PBMCs were collected just before the start of nivolumab (C1D1) and during therapy at cycle 2 day 1 and cycle 4 day 1. Peripheral blood was collected in 8 mL Vacutainer Cell Preparation Tubes, from which PBMCs were isolated by centrifugation and then cryopreserved.

The Qiagen DNeasy kit was used to extract genomic DNA both from unsorted PBMCs and from the negatively selected CD4+ and CD8+ fractions. Using primers that anneal to V and J segments, immunoSEQ multiplex PCR amplified the TCR beta CDR3 regions. A synthetic immune receptor repertoire was used to minimize amplification bias, and any remaining bias was removed computationally after sequencing. Regarding the original processing steps: Repertoire diversity was quantified as the Shannon entropy index using custom Python scripts. The unsorted, CD4+ and CD8+ repertoires were each analyzed separately, with the exception of combined analyses, where CD4+ and CD8+ sequences were merged in silico. A clone was considered expanded if an increase in frequency of at least 2-fold after treatment relative to C1D1 was found, and a pseudocount of 0.5 was applied to clones undetected at baseline. Clones with 0 or 1 copy at C1D1 were classified as singleton clones, and clones with 2 or more copies were classified as non-singleton clones. By matching protein sequences in sorted samples from the same patient, clones expanded in unsorted samples were annotated as CD4+, CD8+ or unknown. Wilcoxon tests on paired samples were used to test diversity changes from C1D1 to C4D1. As stored in TCRdb, this immuneACCESS dataset retains in-frame rearrangements with V and J assigned. A fraction of the clones does not appear; measured against another copy, unresolved V genes explain less than half of the discrepancy, and the remainder lacks a known reason. The V and J calls and clone size are taken from that table; D and trimming were inferred from the DNA. The sample table shows around 23,000 clones, and just under 80% are seen once. The top ten constitute 17% of the sample.

The TCR originated in a human donor with classical Hodgkin lymphoma. The material sequenced was peripheral blood mononuclear cells (PBMCs), taken before the second cycle of nivolumab.

In nucleotides, the sequence is TGTGCCAGCAGCCAATTAGCGGATCAAGAGACCCAGTACTTC. It encodes CASSQLADQETQYF. The chain links TRBV14 with TRBJ2-5; the D region possibly corresponds to TRBD2 (6 bases align). V sheds 2 bases and J sheds 2 bases, leaving 9 bases between their ends. Sequences SGHDN (CDR1) and FVKESK (CDR2) are obtained from the germline V gene. Reading from cysteine to phenylalanine, the CDR3 counts 14 amino acids. The sequence is cut down to CDR3 DNA, 42 bases in frame from base 1.